The 29 T cell receptor beta chains reported below all come from one sample, sequenced in a study of CD8+ T cells in alopecia areata. cDNA prepared by RNA extraction and subsequent reverse transcription served as the template for sequencing. Measured with immunoSEQ multiplex PCR; TCRdb has only the in-frame clones, and not every one. The sample comprises more than 200,000 clones, over 40% of which are singletons, and roughly 2.8% rests with the top ten. Treatment indicated: oral pan-JAK inhibitor, 5-10 mg twice daily. The input for sequencing was CD4+ T cells sorted from blood, taken at approximately week 36, from a patient treated with tofacitinib. These receptors were obtained from a human donor with alopecia areata.

This clone was seen only once. This rearrangement joins TRBV27 to TRBJ2-3; D possibly corresponds to TRBD1 (5 bases). Germline V gives CDR1 MNHEY, CDR2 SMNVEV (reference sequence). Trimming shortened V by 2 bases and J by 0 bases, and 12 bases separated the two germline ends. This CDR3 has 16 amino acids. The CDR3: CASSLVTGKSTDTQYF. CDR3 coding DNA: TGTGCCAGCAGTTTAGTTACAGGCAAGAGCACAGATACGCAGTATTTT.

This clone was detected only a few times. The gene calls are TRBV7-2 and TRBJ2-1; D not certain. V gave up 2 bases and J gave up 9 bases, with 8 bases separating them. The CDR3 contains 12 residues. The germline CDR1 and CDR2 sequences are SGHTA and FQGNSA. As DNA, the CDR3 is TGTGCCAGCAGCTTAACGACCAGTGAGCAGTTCTTC. It is translated as CASSLTTSEQFF.

The V call is TRBV18, the J call TRBJ2-7, with TRBD1 as a possible D gene (6 bases). Germline lookup yields CDR1 KGHSH and CDR2 LQKENI. V dropped 3 bases and J dropped 6 bases, with 9 bases sitting between them. The CDR3 contains 12 residues. The CDR3 DNA follows: TGTGCCAGCTCACCGGCCAGGGGCGAGCAGTACTTC. Translation: CASSPARGEQYF.

The V call is TRBV29-1, the J call TRBJ1-2; maybe TRBD1 (5 bases). Germline V gives CDR1 SQVTM, CDR2 ANQGSEA. This CDR3 region has 12 residues. Trimming cost V 1 base and J 8 bases, with 11 bases left between them. CDR3 sequence: CSVEGGAGGYTF. CDR3 nucleotides: TGCAGCGTTGAAGGGGGCGCTGGGGGCTACACCTTC. Full variable domain (missing parts from reference TRBV29-1 and TRBJ1-2): SAVISQKPSRDICQRGTSLTIQCQVDSQVTMMFWYRQQPGQSLTLIATANQGSEATYESGFVIDKFPISRPNLTFSTLTVSNMSPEDSSIYLCSVEGGAGGYTFGSGTRLTVV.

The chain carries TRBV5-4 and TRBJ2-3; 9 positions match TRBD2. Germline lookup yields CDR1 SGHNT and CDR2 YYREEE (reference sequence). The CDR3 consists of 17 residues. V lost 6 bases to trimming and J lost 1 base; unmatched junction nucleotides: 12. CDR3 in amino acids: CASTHSLIAGGTDTQYF. The DNA of the CDR3 is TGTGCCAGCACCCACTCCCTAATAGCGGGAGGCACAGATACGCAGTATTTT.

Concerning this clone itself: Other DNA sequences within the sample encode an identical CDR3. The V call is TRBV5-1, the J call TRBJ2-5; D gene uncertain. This CDR3 region has 13 residues. Germline V lookup: CDR1 SGHRS, CDR2 YFSETQ. Trimming removed 1 base from V and 2 bases from J, with 6 bases in between. The CDR3 reads CASSLNGQETQYF. For the CDR3, the DNA is TGCGCCAGCAGCTTGAACGGACAAGAGACCCAGTACTTC.

J is TRBJ1-2 and V is TRBV13, with D possibly matching TRBD1 (5 bases). The V gene lost 5 bases and the J gene lost 0 bases, with 13 bases spanning the gap. In germline, CDR1 is PRHDT, CDR2 FYEKMQ (reference sequence). CDR3 size: 15 residues. CDR3 region: CASSPYRGTNYGYTF. In DNA, the CDR3 is TGTGCCAGCAGCCCTTATAGGGGAACTAACTATGGCTACACCTTC.

The chain combines TRBV10-3 with TRBJ2-3; no clear D. Per germline, CDR1 ENHRY and CDR2 SYGVKD. The V gene lost 11 bases and the J gene lost 0 bases, with 21 bases spanning the gap. The CDR3 sequence is 16 residues long. In nucleotides, the CDR3 is TGTGCCTCCAGGCCGACGAGCCTAGGAAGCACAGATACGCAGTATTTT. It codes for CASRPTSLGSTDTQYF.

This clone was seen more than once but under ten times. J is TRBJ2-3 and V is TRBV30; D ambiguous. Trimming left V 4 bases short and J 6 bases short, with 14 bases between. CDR1 GTSNPN and CDR2 SVGIG come from the germline V gene (reference sequence). The CDR3 runs to 13 residues. CDR3 in amino acids: CAWKIPGPDTQYF. CDR3 sequence (DNA): TGTGCCTGGAAAATACCGGGCCCGGATACGCAGTATTTT.

The V and J genes are TRBV7-9 and TRBJ1-1; the D is unclear. The length of the CDR3 is 12 residues. CDR1 is SEHNR, CDR2 FQNEAQ, per germline (reference sequence). With 1 base removed from V and 10 bases from J, the gap between germline ends came to 10 bases. The CDR3 DNA reads TGTGCCAGCAGCTTAGGAAGTGGCGGAGCTTTCTTT. It translates to CASSLGSGGAFF.

This clone was seen more than once but under ten times. The CDR3 region is CSGGSPRGYTF. The CDR3 nucleotides read TGCAGCGGAGGGTCACCTAGAGGCTACACCTTC. V is TRBV29-1 and J is TRBJ1-2; no reliable D call. The CDR3 sequence is 11 residues long. The germline V gene has CDR1 SQVTM and CDR2 ANQGSEA. V gave up 7 bases and J gave up 8 bases, with 14 bases separating them.

The chain is built from TRBV4-1 and TRBJ2-7, with D hard to call. The V gene lost 4 bases and the J gene lost 0 bases, with 10 bases spanning the gap. CDR3 length equals 14 residues. Germline V gene data show CDR1 as MGHRA and CDR2 as YSYEKL. The chain's CDR3 is CASSPRFTSYEQYF. As DNA, the CDR3 is TGCGCCAGCAGCCCCCGGTTCACCTCCTACGAGCAGTACTTC.

V and J are TRBV6-1 and TRBJ1-5; D not certain. The V gene lost 5 bases and the J gene lost 1 base, with 9 bases spanning the gap. Germline CDR1 is MNHNS and CDR2 is SASEGT. This CDR3 comprises 14 residues. The CDR3: CASSQDGSNQPQHF. The CDR3 DNA sequence: TGTGCCAGCAGTCAGGACGGGAGCAATCAGCCCCAGCATTTT.

The chain has TRBV4-3 and TRBJ2-1; D not certain. The CDR3 extends over 14 amino acids. Trimming shortened V by 0 bases and J by 5 bases, and 8 bases separated the two germline ends. CDR1 and CDR2 (germline): LGHNA, YSLEER. The CDR3 bases are TGCGCCAGCAGCCAAGATAGGGTGGACAATGAGCAGTTCTTC. Its protein product is CASSQDRVDNEQFF.

A few counts support this clone. This sequence may be a read error, since a much larger clone differs from it by one base. The same CDR3 arises from other DNA sequences in this sample as well. This chain connects TRBV11-2 to TRBJ2-1; D uncertain. Germline values: CDR1 SGHAT, CDR2 FQNNGV. The V end lost 5 bases, the J end lost 2 bases, and 1 base lay between the germline ends. CDR3 length equals 11 residues. The CDR3: CASSPYNEQFF. CDR3 coding DNA: TGTGCCAGCAGCCCCTACAATGAGCAGTTCTTC.

The rearrangement links TRBV30 to TRBJ2-7, with 9 bases fitting TRBD2. V lost 0 bases to trimming and J lost 5 bases; unmatched junction nucleotides: 8. Germline V CDR1 and CDR2: GTSNPN, SVGIG (reference sequence). This CDR3 contains 15 residues. CDR3 sequence reads: CAWSVRLAGRNEQYF. The CDR3 nucleotides are TGTGCCTGGAGTGTACGGCTAGCGGGGAGGAACGAGCAGTACTTC.

The genes are TRBV4-1 and TRBJ2-1, with 7 bases that match TRBD2. The CDR3 totals 13 residues. Per the germline V gene, CDR1 is MGHRA and CDR2 is YSYEKL. The trim removed 1 base at V and 10 bases at J, leaving 4 bases unmatched. CDR3 bases: TGCGCCAGCAGCCAAGGCCCACTAGCGGAGCAGTTCTTC. It specifies CASSQGPLAEQFF.

This chain joins TRBV30 and TRBJ1-5; D unclear. This CDR3 is 15 amino acids long. Germline V gives CDR1 GTSNPN, CDR2 SVGIG (reference sequence). V lost 0 bases and J 6 bases, leaving 15 bases between the germline ends. CDR3 bases: TGTGCCTGGAGTGTTTATTCGGGTCGGGGTCAGCCCCAGCATTTT. This translates into CAWSVYSGRGQPQHF.

The chain carries TRBV14 and TRBJ2-5; 9 nucleotides agree with TRBD2. Germline V gene data show CDR1 as SGHDN and CDR2 as FVKESK. The CDR3 is made up of 15 amino acids. V lost 4 bases to trimming and J lost 5 bases; unmatched junction nucleotides: 8. The DNA of the CDR3 is TGTGCCAGCAGCCTCACCCTTAGCGGGAGTGAGACCCAGTACTTC. Its protein is CASSLTLSGSETQYF. The full variable domain, in which reference TRBV14 and TRBJ2-5 provide the parts outside the CDR3, is EAGVTQFPSHSVIEKGQTVTLRCDPISGHDNLYWYRRVMGKEIKFLLHFVKESKQDESGMPNNRFLAERTGGTYSTLKVQPAELEDSGVYFCASSLTLSGSETQYFGPGTRLLVL.

J is TRBJ2-1 and V is TRBV6-6, with 11 bases matching TRBD2. The V gene end was trimmed by 4 bases and the J gene end by 0 bases; junction bases not matched to a gene: 2. Germline V gene lookup returns CDR1 MNHNY and CDR2 SVGAGI (reference sequence). The CDR3 is made up of 16 amino acids. The CDR3 is CASSSTSGGSYNEQFF. The CDR3 DNA follows: TGTGCCAGCAGTTCCACTAGCGGGGGCTCCTACAATGAGCAGTTCTTC.

There are a few counts of this clone. This chain's CDR3 is CASSSAPTSTDTQYF. The DNA for the CDR3 is TGTGCCAGCAGTTCTGCACCGACTAGCACAGATACGCAGTATTTT. The J gene is TRBJ2-3, the V gene TRBV27; D call uncertain. The CDR3 extends over 15 amino acids. Trimming removed 4 bases from V and 0 bases from J, with 11 bases in between. Germline V gives CDR1 MNHEY, CDR2 SMNVEV (reference sequence).

The chain employs TRBV23-1 and TRBJ1-1; 7 bases map to TRBD1. TRBV23-1 is an ORF, with its function uncertain. This CDR3 contains 18 residues. With V trimmed by 2 bases and J by 4 bases, 16 bases remained unmatched. CDR3 loop: CASSQATGTAFFGTEAFF. Here the CDR3 DNA reads TGCGCCAGCAGTCAAGCCACCGGGACAGCCTTTTTCGGCACTGAAGCTTTCTTT.

The DNA for the CDR3 is TGTGCCAGCAGCTTAGCTTCTCTAGGGGAGACCCAGTACTTC. Its protein is CASSLASLGETQYF. The genes are TRBV7-9 and TRBJ2-5; no firm D call. CDR1 is SEHNR and CDR2 is FQNEAQ in the germline V gene (reference sequence). Trimming shortened V by 0 bases and J by 5 bases, and 10 bases separated the two germline ends. The CDR3 totals 14 residues.

This chain uses TRBV27 with TRBJ2-5; D unresolved. The germline gives CDR1 MNHEY, CDR2 SMNVEV (reference sequence). With 4 bases removed from V and 5 bases from J, the gap between germline ends came to 14 bases. The CDR3 is 14 amino acids. The CDR3 reads CASSSGSNGETQYF. CDR3 nucleotides: TGTGCCAGCAGTTCCGGGTCAAATGGGGAGACCCAGTACTTC.

The chain carries TRBV30 and TRBJ2-1; D possibly corresponds to TRBD2 (6 bases). This CDR3 has 15 amino acids. The germline V and J ends were trimmed by 4 bases and 3 bases, with 16 bases remaining between them. Germline V gene sequence: CDR1 GTSNPN, CDR2 SVGIG (reference sequence). This chain's CDR3 is CAWTPGTYDYNEQFF. The CDR3, as DNA: TGTGCCTGGACCCCCGGGACTTACGACTACAATGAGCAGTTCTTC.

This clone was counted only a few times. The CDR3 nucleotides read TGCAGCGTTGAGTCCCCAGGGGACGACGAGCAGTACTTC. The encoded protein is CSVESPGDDEQYF. J is TRBJ2-7 and V is TRBV29-1; possible D gene TRBD1, 6 bases. This CDR3 comprises 13 residues. Germline V gene data show CDR1 as SQVTM and CDR2 as ANQGSEA. V was shortened by 3 bases and J by 5 bases, with 14 bases between the two germline ends.

The genes are TRBV7-2 and TRBJ2-5, with D possibly being TRBD2 (5 bases). The CDR3 is 14 residues long. In germline, CDR1 is SGHTA, CDR2 FQGNSA. V lost 1 base and J lost 5, with 11 bases in between. In DNA form, the CDR3 reads TGTGCCAGCAGCTTAGATTCGGGAATGGAGACCCAGTACTTC. Residues: CASSLDSGMETQYF.

The chain has TRBV14 and TRBJ2-4; 8 nucleotides match TRBD1. With V trimmed by 2 bases and J by 0 bases, 12 bases remained unmatched. This CDR3 is built from 19 residues. In germline, CDR1 is SGHDN, CDR2 FVKESK. CDR3 protein: CASSQRRPGQGEAKNIQYF. The CDR3 nucleotides are TGTGCCAGCAGCCAACGAAGGCCCGGACAGGGTGAAGCCAAAAACATTCAGTACTTC.

This clone was recorded only once. The V gene is TRBV7-2, the J gene TRBJ1-1, with D possibly matching TRBD1 (5 bases). V lost 0 bases and J lost 11, with 19 bases in between. Germline V CDR1 and CDR2: SGHTA, FQGNSA. The CDR3 totals 15 residues. The CDR3 nucleotides are TGTGCCAGCAGCTTAGCGACCGGGGGAGAGGGTCGGGCTTTCTTT. As protein: CASSLATGGEGRAFF.